The present T cell receptor (beta chain) was sequenced within a study of sequential checkpoint blockade in melanoma. Background on the study: First-line arms were nivolumab then ipilimumab, or the reverse, randomized 1:1.

Clones were sequenced by immunoSEQ multiplex PCR, and TCRdb holds only the in-frame ones, with some missing. Among tens of thousands of clones listed, about 89% were seen once. Treatment: randomized to nivolumab then ipilimumab (arm A) or the reverse (arm B). No patient had prior DNA-damaging chemotherapy. This CDR3 contains 15 residues. In germline, CDR1 is MDHEN, CDR2 SYDVKM. The source of this sequence is a human donor with melanoma. The rearrangement uses TRBV28 and TRBJ2-5; perhaps TRBD1 as D (5 bases). The assigned J gene may be wrong: the sequence end matches TRBJ2-7 better. This specimen consisted of CD8+ T cells sorted from blood (inferred from file names), obtained from a patient given nivolumab and ipilimumab in sequence. CDR3: CASRLNRISSYEQYF. The CDR3 DNA follows: TGTGCCAGCAGACTTAACAGGATAAGCTCCTACGAGCAGTACTTC.